Each of the 19 T cell receptor beta chains below was sequenced from the same sample in a study of T cells after posttransplantation cyclophosphamide. Assay used: immunoSEQ multiplex PCR; TCRdb lists only in-frame clones, some missing. Recorded here are 30,000 to 35,000 clones, none singletons. The sample taken for sequencing was PBMCs. The receptors shown here come from a woman in her 30s in good health and a related stem cell transplant donor.

In this sample, this clone turned up many times. This chain links TRBV4-1 with TRBJ2-1; 7 bases align to TRBD2. Per the germline V gene, CDR1 is MGHRA and CDR2 is YSYEKL. V dropped 4 bases and J dropped 2; count of bases not matched to a gene: 8. CDR3 size: 16 residues. CDR3 sequence: CASSRDGLGAYNEQFF. In DNA, the CDR3 is TGCGCCAGCAGCCGGGACGGACTAGGGGCCTACAATGAGCAGTTCTTC.

There are many counts of this clone. J is TRBJ1-4 and V is TRBV7-9, with D possibly matching TRBD1 (5 bases). In germline, CDR1 is SEHNR, CDR2 FQNEAQ (reference sequence). With 1 base removed from V and 0 bases from J, the gap between germline ends came to 12 bases. There are 17 residues in the CDR3. CDR3 DNA sequence: TGTGCCAGCAGCTTAGGGGTGACGGACACAACTAATGAAAAACTGTTTTTT. Its protein product is CASSLGVTDTTNEKLFF. The variable domain in full, with the rest retrieved from reference TRBV7-9 and TRBJ1-4, is DTGVSQNPRHKITKRGQNVTFRCDPISEHNRLYWYRQTLGQGPEFLTYFQNEAQLEKSRLLSDRFSAERPKGSFSTLEIQRTEQGDSAMYLCASSLGVTDTTNEKLFFGSGTQLSVL.

This clone occurred a few times. The chain employs TRBV4-1 and TRBJ2-3; the D gene is possibly TRBD2 (6 bases). V lost 5 bases, J lost 2 bases, and 14 bases lay in between. The CDR3 has 15 residues. The germline CDR1 and CDR2 sequences are MGHRA and YSYEKL. CDR3 sequence reads: CASSFLRLDTDTQYF. The CDR3 DNA sequence: TGCGCCAGCAGCTTCCTCAGACTAGACACAGATACGCAGTATTTT.

This clone was detected many times. V and J are TRBV2 and TRBJ2-5; D not resolved. V was pared by 6 bases and J by 4 bases, with 6 bases between. CDR3 length: 11 residues. Germline V gene sequence: CDR1 SNHLY, CDR2 FYNNEI. The CDR3 is CASSGLETQYF. CDR3 nucleotides: TGTGCCAGCAGCGGTCTAGAGACCCAGTACTTC.

This clone was found many times. The V call is TRBV7-2, the J call TRBJ2-5, with a possible D match to TRBD1 (7 bases). The V and J ends lost 0 bases and 4 bases respectively, with 12 bases between them. Germline V gene data show CDR1 as SGHTA and CDR2 as FQGNSA. The CDR3 has 15 residues. The CDR3 sequence is CASSLARGDGETQYF. In DNA form, the CDR3 reads TGTGCCAGCAGCTTAGCCAGGGGGGACGGAGAGACCCAGTACTTC. Full variable domain (missing parts from reference TRBV7-2 and TRBJ2-5): GAGVSQSPSNKVTEKGKDVELRCDPISGHTALYWYRQSLGQGLEFLIYFQGNSAPDKSGLPSDRFSAERTGGSVSTLTIQRTQQEDSAVYLCASSLARGDGETQYFGPGTRLLVL.

This clone was seen ten or more times. The V gene is TRBV19, the J gene TRBJ1-5; 10 nucleotides line up with TRBD1. J gave up 0 bases and V 3 bases, and 5 bases lay outside the gene matches. This CDR3 region has 17 residues. CDR1 and CDR2 from the germline V gene are LNHDA and SQIVND (reference sequence). CDR3 residues: CASSIGTGVISNQPQHF. The CDR3 region has the DNA TGTGCCAGTAGTATCGGGACAGGGGTTATTAGCAATCAGCCCCAGCATTTT.

Ten or more counts support this clone. This chain uses TRBV7-9 with TRBJ1-3; 11 bases map to TRBD1. After removal of 5 bases from V and 2 bases from J, the junction contained 8 bases not matched to a gene. This CDR3 is built from 17 residues. Germline V gene data show CDR1 as SEHNR and CDR2 as FQNEAQ (reference sequence). CDR3 nucleotide sequence: TGTGCCAGCAGCCCGATGGGACAGGGGGAAGCTGGAAACACCATATATTTT. It yields the protein CASSPMGQGEAGNTIYF.

This clone was counted many times. CDR3 coding DNA: TGTGCCAGCAGCTTAGCCGGGGGGGCGACTGGGGCCAACGTCCTGACTTTC. It encodes CASSLAGGATGANVLTF. V and J are TRBV7-2 and TRBJ2-6; 8 bases line up with TRBD2. From germline, CDR1 is SGHTA and CDR2 FQGNSA. With V trimmed by 0 bases and J by 2 bases, 3 bases remained unmatched. The length of the CDR3 is 17 residues.

This clone came up a few times. V gene TRBV27 combines with J gene TRBJ1-6; the match to TRBD1 covers 7 bases. CDR1 is MNHEY and CDR2 is SMNVEV in the germline V gene (reference sequence). Unmatched junction bases numbered 2, after V lost 2 bases and J lost 7 bases. The CDR3 covers 14 residues. The CDR3 DNA is TGTGCCAGCAGTTTACAGGGGGGCAATTCACCCCTCCACTTT. Its protein product is CASSLQGGNSPLHF.

This clone was detected ten times or more. This chain connects TRBV19 to TRBJ1-1, with 7 bases fitting TRBD1. Per the germline V gene, CDR1 is LNHDA and CDR2 is SQIVND (reference sequence). V shed 6 bases, J shed 2 bases, and the junction held 6 bases outside the gene matches. The CDR3 consists of 14 residues. CDR3: CASRETGPNTEAFF. CDR3 coding DNA: TGTGCCAGTAGGGAGACAGGGCCCAACACTGAAGCTTTCTTT.

In its sample, this clone was seen a few times. The rearrangement joins TRBV6-5 to TRBJ2-3; D is ambiguous. Trimming stripped 2 bases from V and 6 bases from J, with 6 bases between. This CDR3 comprises 12 residues. Looked up from germline, CDR1 is MNHEY and CDR2 is SVGAGI. Here the CDR3 reads CASSYLGDTQYF. The CDR3 DNA is TGTGCCAGCAGTTACCTCGGGGATACGCAGTATTTT.

This clone was recorded at least ten times. V gene TRBV14 combines with J gene TRBJ1-1; TRBD1 is a possible D gene (6 bases). The V end lost 5 bases, the J end lost 0 bases, and 10 bases lay between the germline ends. The germline V gene encodes CDR1 SGHDN and CDR2 FVKESK. The CDR3 covers 14 residues. The CDR3 region has the DNA TGTGCCAGCAGCAAGGACAGATTGAACACTGAAGCTTTCTTT. It is translated as CASSKDRLNTEAFF.

This clone was observed many times. The V and J genes are TRBV7-3 and TRBJ2-2; unclear D gene. Trimming took 2 bases from V and 0 from J, leaving 7 bases between them. Looked up from germline, CDR1 is SGHTA and CDR2 is FQGTGA. The CDR3 sequence is 15 residues long. CDR3 nucleotides: TGTGCCAGCAGCTTATGGCAGGCGAACACCGGGGAGCTGTTTTTT. It translates to CASSLWQANTGELFF. The full variable domain, its missing parts supplied by reference TRBV7-3 and TRBJ2-2, is GAGVSQTPSNKVTEKGKYVELRCDPISGHTALYWYRQSLGQGPEFLIYFQGTGAADDSGLPNDRFFAVRPEGSVSTLKIQRTERGDSAVYLCASSLWQANTGELFFGEGSRLTVL.

This clone was counted a few times. J is TRBJ2-3 and V is TRBV9; D perhaps matches TRBD2 (7 bases). Germline CDR1 is SGDLS and CDR2 is YYNGEE. Trimming removed 4 bases from V and 5 bases from J, with 14 bases in between. The CDR3 covers 14 residues. The CDR3 DNA is TGTGCCAGCAGCCACGGGGGGCTCAGAGATACGCAGTATTTT. This sequence encodes CASSHGGLRDTQYF. Using reference TRBV9 and TRBJ2-3 for the parts outside the CDR3, the full variable domain is DSGVTQTPKHLITATGQRVTLRCSPRSGDLSVYWYQQSLDQGLQFLIQYYNGEERAKGNILERFSAQQFPDLHSELNLSSLELGDSALYFCASSHGGLRDTQYFGPGTRLTVL.

This clone turned up a few times. The rearrangement joins TRBV9 to TRBJ1-2, with D possibly TRBD1 on 5 matching bases. The V end was cut by 0 bases, the J end by 7 bases, with 10 bases between. From germline, CDR1 is SGDLS and CDR2 YYNGEE. The CDR3 sequence is 13 residues long. The CDR3 DNA reads as TGTGCCAGCAGCGTAGAATGGGGGGGTGGCTACACCTTC. This sequence encodes CASSVEWGGGYTF. The full variable domain, completed using reference TRBV9 and TRBJ1-2, is DSGVTQTPKHLITATGQRVTLRCSPRSGDLSVYWYQQSLDQGLQFLIQYYNGEERAKGNILERFSAQQFPDLHSELNLSSLELGDSALYFCASSVEWGGGYTFGSGTRLTVV.

This clone has ten or more counts. The chain couples TRBV6-5 to TRBJ1-3; TRBD1 might be the D (6 bases). This CDR3 is built from 14 residues. Germline V lookup: CDR1 MNHEY, CDR2 SVGAGI. The V gene lost 8 bases and the J gene lost 2 bases, with 13 bases spanning the gap. In DNA, the CDR3 is TGTGCCAGCGGGAGCGGGGGGCCTGGAAACACCATATATTTT. Protein: CASGSGGPGNTIYF.

This clone has ten or more counts. The chain links TRBV10-3 to TRBJ1-5, with 8 bases identical to TRBD1. The ends lost 2 bases at V and 4 bases at J; junction bases unmatched: 4. This CDR3 region has 15 residues. Germline V gives CDR1 ENHRY, CDR2 SYGVKD. The CDR3 reads CAISEGRGRNQPQHF. The CDR3 DNA sequence: TGTGCCATCAGTGAGGGCAGGGGGCGAAATCAGCCCCAGCATTTT.

The sample holds many counts of this clone. The chain has TRBV6-1 and TRBJ1-6; tentatively, D is TRBD1 (5 bases). Trimming pared 0 bases from V and 6 bases from J, leaving 18 bases between. The CDR3 is 18 amino acids. Germline V lookup: CDR1 MNHNS, CDR2 SASEGT. CDR3 DNA: TGTGCCAGCAGTGAAGCCGCCCAGGGCACAGCGTTTAATTCACCCCTCCACTTT. This translates into CASSEAAQGTAFNSPLHF.

This clone was recorded at least ten times. This chain joins TRBV11-2 and TRBJ1-2; no clear D gene. V lost 3 bases to trimming and J lost 2 bases, with 4 bases between them. Germline-derived CDR1 and CDR2 are SGHAT and FQNNGV. CDR3 length equals 12 residues. The CDR3 DNA follows: TGTGCCAGCAGCTTCCGGAACTATGGCTACACCTTC. This sequence encodes CASSFRNYGYTF.